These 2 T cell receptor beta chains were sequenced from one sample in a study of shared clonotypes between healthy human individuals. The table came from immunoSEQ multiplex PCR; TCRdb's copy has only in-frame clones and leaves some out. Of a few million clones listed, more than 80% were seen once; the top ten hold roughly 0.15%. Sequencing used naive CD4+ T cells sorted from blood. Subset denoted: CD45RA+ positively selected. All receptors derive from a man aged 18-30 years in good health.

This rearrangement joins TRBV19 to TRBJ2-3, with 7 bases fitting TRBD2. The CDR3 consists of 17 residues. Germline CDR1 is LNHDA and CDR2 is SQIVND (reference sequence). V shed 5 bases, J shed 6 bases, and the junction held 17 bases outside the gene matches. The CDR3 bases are TGTGCCAGTAGTGAACTCTCAGCGGGGACCCTTCGGGATACGCAGTATTTT. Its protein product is CASSELSAGTLRDTQYF.

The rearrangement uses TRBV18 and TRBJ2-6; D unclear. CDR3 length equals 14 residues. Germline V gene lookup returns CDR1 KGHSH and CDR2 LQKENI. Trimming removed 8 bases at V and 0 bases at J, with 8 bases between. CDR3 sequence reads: CASTPSSGANVLTF. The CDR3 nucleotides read TGTGCCAGCACCCCAAGCTCTGGGGCCAACGTCCTGACTTTC.